Listed below are T cell receptor beta chains from one sample, sequenced in a study of CXCR3-negative and CXCR3-positive naive CD8 T cells. TCRdb re-called the 5' RACE reads and catalogs CDR3 proteins one per entry, DNA excluded. The clone table shows some 47,000 distinct CDR3 sequences, with the ten largest holding over 0.45%. The source material was naive CXCR3+ CD8+ T cells from blood. The source of these receptors is a human donor in good health. Some clones in this sample may be carry-over from other donors' samples. The CDR3 runs from the conserved cysteine through the conserved F or W. The order of the fields is J gene, V gene, CDR3 protein.

TRBJ2-7 TRBV7-8 CASSLEWGTNYEQYF
TRBJ1-1 TRBV2 CASSPGGDAFF
TRBJ2-1 TRBV6-6 CASSYQPNNEQFF
TRBJ1-5 TRBV28 CASRAPSNQPQHF
TRBJ2-1 TRBV3-1 CAGSQGPSGGYNEQFF
TRBJ1-1 TRBV28 CASSLAQDSLDTEAFF
TRBJ2-1 TRBV10-3 CAISELASRRDLGNEQFF
TRBJ2-7 TRBV7-7 CASSLVDSYEQYF
TRBJ2-7 TRBV4-3 CASSQDITAGDYEQYF
TRBJ2-2 TRBV2 CASSGEGAYTGELFF
TRBJ2-7 TRBV7-2 CASSWMGDEQYF
TRBJ2-1 TRBV7-6 CASSLGERGAGEQFF
TRBJ1-5 TRBV28 CASTFYGGGQPQHF
TRBJ2-7 TRBV20-1 CSARLGHTYEQYF
TRBJ1-4 TRBV7-9 CASSLAQGSEKLFF
TRBJ2-7 TRBV6-6 CALRDANYEQYF
TRBJ2-3 TRBV21-1 CASSSHRGTSTDTQYF
TRBJ2-1 TRBV6-2/TRBV6-3 CASSFGTMQFF
TRBJ1-2 TRBV3-1 CASSQGVRVDYGYTF
TRBJ2-1 TRBV29-1 CSVEHQEVHEQFF
TRBJ2-1 TRBV28 CASSRVNEQFF
TRBJ2-3 TRBV5-1 CASSLGLYLSEQYF
TRBJ2-2 TRBV29-1 CSVLRAGELFF
TRBJ2-7 TRBV7-2 CASSSKWGDSYSYEQYF
TRBJ2-2 TRBV15 CATSSPRVAGANTGELFF
TRBJ1-5 TRBV20-1 CSARERRTGGFFQPQHF
TRBJ1-1 TRBV11-2 CASSLQQGMNTEAFF
TRBJ1-2 TRBV14 CASSWRNENYGYTF
TRBJ1-3 TRBV5-1 CASSLELPWDSGNTIYF
TRBJ1-2 TRBV14 CASSQASLRDANYGYTF
TRBJ1-2 TRBV7-9 CASRSGTLSLYGYTF
TRBJ2-7 TRBV19 CASSIGTDSYEQYF
TRBJ2-3 TRBV7-8 CASSLLMGRGPDTQYF
TRBJ2-5 TRBV28 CASSLGPQDPYQETQYF
TRBJ1-1 TRBV12-3/TRBV12-4 CASSLARTGTPTEAFF
TRBJ1-5 TRBV28 CASSLWPGGDQPQHF